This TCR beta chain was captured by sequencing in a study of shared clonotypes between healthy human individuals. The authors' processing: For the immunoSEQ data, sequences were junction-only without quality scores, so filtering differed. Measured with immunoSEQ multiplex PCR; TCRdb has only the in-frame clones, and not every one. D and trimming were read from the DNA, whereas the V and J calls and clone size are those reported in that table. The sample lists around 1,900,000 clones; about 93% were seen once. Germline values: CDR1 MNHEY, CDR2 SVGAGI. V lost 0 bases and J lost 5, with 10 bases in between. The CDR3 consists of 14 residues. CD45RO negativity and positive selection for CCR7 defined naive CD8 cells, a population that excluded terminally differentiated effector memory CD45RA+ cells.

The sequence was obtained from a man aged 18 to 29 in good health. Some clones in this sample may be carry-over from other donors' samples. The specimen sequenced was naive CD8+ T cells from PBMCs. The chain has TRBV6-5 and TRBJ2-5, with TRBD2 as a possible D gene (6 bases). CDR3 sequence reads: CASSYSGRGETQYF. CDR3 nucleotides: TGTGCCAGCAGTTACTCCGGGAGAGGTGAGACCCAGTACTTC.